This T cell receptor beta chain was identified during a study of cytomegalovirus exposure and HLA in healthy donors. General study findings and limits: A later analysis showed HLA-associated TCR beta chains outstripping equally common others in clonal expansion.

The germline gives CDR1 SGHVS, CDR2 FNYEAQ. This CDR3 region has 17 residues. Trimming cost V 3 bases and J 5 bases; bases outside gene matches: 14. This clone turned up a few times. Its antigen is not known. The PCR had 60 Vbeta and 13 Jbeta primers. The data were produced by immunoSEQ multiplex PCR, yet TCRdb's version contains in-frame clones alone and is incomplete. The sample carries roughly 190,000 clones, roughly 9.5% recorded once. The TCR comes from a woman under 40 in good health and CMV-seropositive. Sequencing was carried out using PBMCs. J is TRBJ2-5 and V is TRBV7-6, with 8 nucleotides matching TRBD1. CDR3: CASSFGGQGRGGETQYF. The CDR3, as DNA: TGTGCCAGCAGCTTTGGCGGACAGGGCAGAGGAGGGGAGACCCAGTACTTC. The full variable domain, with the rest looked up from reference TRBV7-6 and TRBJ2-5, is GAGVSQSPRYKVTKRGQDVALRCDPISGHVSLYWYRQALGQGPEFLTYFNYEAQQDKSGLPNDRFSAERPEGSISTLTIQRTEQRDSAMYRCASSFGGQGRGGETQYFGPGTRLLVL.